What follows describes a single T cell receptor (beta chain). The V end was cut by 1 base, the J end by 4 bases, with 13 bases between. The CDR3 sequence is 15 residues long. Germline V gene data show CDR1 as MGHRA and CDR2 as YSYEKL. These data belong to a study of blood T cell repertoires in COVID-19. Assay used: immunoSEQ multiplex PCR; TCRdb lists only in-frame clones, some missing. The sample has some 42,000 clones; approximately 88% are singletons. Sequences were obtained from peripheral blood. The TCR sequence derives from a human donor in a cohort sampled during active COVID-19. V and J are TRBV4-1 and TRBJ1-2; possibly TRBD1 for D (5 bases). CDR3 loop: CASSQVYQQGYGYTF. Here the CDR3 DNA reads TGCGCCAGCAGCCAAGTATATCAGCAGGGCTATGGCTACACCTTC.